The rows below give T cell receptor beta chains drawn from one sample of a study of CD8 T cells in Susac syndrome. TCRdb redid the calling of the immunoSEQ multiplex PCR reads with MiXCR, one entry per CDR3 protein. Of 55,000 to 80,000 distinct CDR3 sequences listed, 93% are singletons. The specimen sequenced was CD4+ T cells from PBMCs. Source of these receptors: a human donor with Susac syndrome. Each CDR3 is given without its conserved first and last residue.

v_gene,j_gene,CDR3aa
TRBV21-1,TRBJ2-7,ASSKVGWDRGLERYEQY
TRBV28,TRBJ1-1,ASSFGGGSTEAF
TRBV20-1,TRBJ2-1,SAIEQVDYNEQF
TRBV29-1,TRBJ1-1,SAIRDRDSTEAF
TRBV2,TRBJ2-3,ASSRENAGAGDTQY
TRBV3-1,TRBJ2-3,ASSQELATDTQY
TRBV6-2/TRBV6-3,TRBJ2-2,ASSYSTFLRGPNTGELF
TRBV3-1,TRBJ1-2,ASLGVSPYGYT
TRBV12-3/TRBV12-4,TRBJ1-1,ATGRGGNTEAF
TRBV7-3,TRBJ2-1,ASSSQGGNEQF
TRBV5-1,TRBJ2-7,ASSLGERTGPAEQY
TRBV14,TRBJ2-6,ASMFGSGANVLT
TRBV5-4,TRBJ2-3,ASSSGQGSDTQY
TRBV2,TRBJ2-1,ASSDPRTYNEQF
TRBV2,TRBJ1-5,ASSIAGYSNQPQH
TRBV7-2,TRBJ2-5,ASSLAWRAREETQY
TRBV4-1,TRBJ1-2,ASSQAQGGYGYT
TRBV7-6,TRBJ2-7,ASSFATRSYEQY
TRBV5-4,TRBJ2-3,ASSLSPASVADTQY
TRBV11-3,TRBJ2-7,ASSLAEGPYEQY
TRBV7-9,TRBJ1-2,ASSLLAGVGYT
TRBV7-2,TRBJ2-5,ASSLVASGGRGPQETQY
TRBV14,TRBJ1-4,ASSQETGPNEKLF
TRBV20-1,TRBJ2-3,SSGGATDTQY
TRBV6-5,TRBJ2-7,ASSRDRGKIEKY
TRBV5-1,TRBJ2-7,ASRPGTDPYEQY
TRBV2,TRBJ2-5,AGGTAPGETQY
TRBV20-1,TRBJ1-2,SANFVTGLYGYT
TRBV14,TRBJ2-5,ASSQDAGTETQY
TRBV20-1,TRBJ2-5,SARSTSGGFGTQY
TRBV6-5,TRBJ1-2,ASSHRDRIYGYT
TRBV7-2,TRBJ1-6,ASSLEGDLFSYNSPLH
TRBV3-1,TRBJ1-4,ASSQDSTAHGGELF
TRBV6-1,TRBJ2-1,ASRVQGAGDEQF
TRBV7-2,TRBJ1-1,ASRTLGARAF
TRBV5-6,TRBJ1-2,ASSLVDRDRTDYGYT
TRBV20-1,TRBJ2-1,SALAQVKQF
TRBV27,TRBJ2-2,ASSLRPPGGRTGELF
TRBV24-1,TRBJ1-2,ATSGTSNYGYT
TRBV4-2,TRBJ1-2,ASSQDRGTGYT
TRBV6-2/TRBV6-3,TRBJ1-5,ASSRTDSNQPQH
TRBV7-6,TRBJ2-3,ASSLVEGFETQY
TRBV7-8,TRBJ2-1,ASSLLAPRYNEQF
TRBV5-1,TRBJ1-6,ASTLTTFGSSPLH
TRBV27,TRBJ2-7,ASRPLGTPSYEQY